Shown below are 27 T cell receptor beta chains from a single sample sequenced in a study of blood T cell repertoires in COVID-19. The repertoire was sequenced with immunoSEQ multiplex PCR; TCRdb's copy has only in-frame clones and lacks some. Among about 260,000 clones listed, more than 75% were seen once. The specimen sequenced was peripheral blood. These receptors came from a middle-aged man who had recovered from COVID-19.

The rearrangement uses TRBV15 and TRBJ2-3; D is possibly TRBD2 (6 bases). The germline gives CDR1 LNHNV, CDR2 YYDKDF (reference sequence). The CDR3 covers 15 residues. Trimming left V 2 bases short and J 0 bases short, with 9 bases between. This chain's CDR3 is CATSRHSGSTDTQYF. The CDR3 DNA follows: TGTGCCACCAGCAGACATAGCGGTAGCACAGATACGCAGTATTTT.

V usage is TRBV27 and J usage is TRBJ1-3; 7 bases match TRBD1. V lost 5 bases and J lost 4; bases outside the gene matches: 8. In germline, CDR1 is MNHEY, CDR2 SMNVEV (reference sequence). This CDR3 has 15 residues. The chain's CDR3 is CASSPRTGSGNTIYF. Written as DNA, the CDR3 is TGTGCCAGCAGTCCCCGGACAGGATCAGGAAACACCATATATTTT.

The chain has TRBV7-9 and TRBJ1-1; D ambiguous. This CDR3 comprises 12 residues. Germline V CDR1 and CDR2: SEHNR, FQNEAQ (reference sequence). V was pared by 1 base and J by 10 bases, with 10 bases between. Here the CDR3 reads CASSLEVPRAFF. The CDR3 nucleotides are TGTGCCAGCAGCTTAGAGGTTCCTAGAGCTTTCTTT. The full variable domain, its missing parts supplied by reference TRBV7-9 and TRBJ1-1, is DTGVSQNPRHKITKRGQNVTFRCDPISEHNRLYWYRQTLGQGPEFLTYFQNEAQLEKSRLLSDRFSAERPKGSFSTLEIQRTEQGDSAMYLCASSLEVPRAFFGQGTRLTVV.

This sequence joins TRBV10-3 and TRBJ1-4, with a possible D match to TRBD1 (6 bases). The V gene's germline CDR1 is ENHRY and CDR2 SYGVKD. V was trimmed by 4 bases and J by 7 bases, leaving 16 bases between them. The CDR3 runs to 15 residues. In DNA form, the CDR3 reads TGTGCCATCAGTGGTACCTTGGGGGCCGGTGAAAAACTGTTTTTT. It yields the protein CAISGTLGAGEKLFF.

This chain joins TRBV4-1 and TRBJ1-6; 7 bases line up with TRBD1. V lost 2 bases, J lost 10 bases, and 5 bases stayed unmatched. CDR1 is MGHRA and CDR2 is YSYEKL in the germline V gene. The CDR3 spans 14 residues. The CDR3 sequence: CASSQIQGLSPLHF. The CDR3 DNA is TGCGCCAGCAGCCAAATACAGGGGCTATCACCCCTCCACTTT.

The J gene is TRBJ1-2, the V gene TRBV14; D is ambiguous. CDR1 is SGHDN and CDR2 is FVKESK in the germline V gene. V lost 0 bases and J lost 2, with 7 bases in between. There are 14 residues in the CDR3. CDR3 loop: CASSQEARNYGYTF. The CDR3 DNA sequence: TGTGCCAGCAGCCAAGAGGCTCGAAACTATGGCTACACCTTC. Full variable domain (missing parts from reference TRBV14 and TRBJ1-2): EAGVTQFPSHSVIEKGQTVTLRCDPISGHDNLYWYRRVMGKEIKFLLHFVKESKQDESGMPNNRFLAERTGGTYSTLKVQPAELEDSGVYFCASSQEARNYGYTFGSGTRLTVV.

The chain links TRBV6-5 to TRBJ2-7; no definite D call. Germline V lookup: CDR1 MNHEY, CDR2 SVGAGI. V was cut by 5 bases and J by 0 bases, with 8 bases left in between. CDR3 length equals 13 residues. The chain's CDR3 is CASSRPSSYEQYF. As DNA, the CDR3 is TGTGCCAGCAGTCGCCCCAGCTCCTACGAGCAGTACTTC.

The chain has TRBV3-1 (or the pseudogene TRBV3-2) and TRBJ1-5; D not certain. CDR3 size: 16 residues. From germline, CDR1 is LGHDT and CDR2 YNNKEL (reference sequence). Trimming took 4 bases from V and 1 from J, leaving 14 bases between them. In DNA form, the CDR3 reads TGTGCCAGCAGCCCACGTCCACAGATGAGCAATCAGCCCCAGCATTTT. Amino acids: CASSPRPQMSNQPQHF.

The V gene is TRBV27, the J gene TRBJ1-2, with unresolved D. V dropped 5 bases and J dropped 6 bases, with 19 bases sitting between them. The CDR3 has 15 amino acids. Germline assignment: CDR1 MNHEY and CDR2 SMNVEV (reference sequence). The CDR3 DNA is TGTGCCAGCAGTGTCCTTGGGATCCCCGGGGATGGCTACACCTTC. It codes for CASSVLGIPGDGYTF.

The chain is built from TRBV5-1 and TRBJ2-5, with D unclear. Germline values: CDR1 SGHRS, CDR2 YFSETQ. V was shortened by 3 bases and J by 0 bases, with 6 bases between the two germline ends. The CDR3 is 13 amino acids. CDR3 sequence reads: CASSSAYQETQYF. The CDR3, as DNA: TGCGCCAGCAGCTCAGCGTACCAAGAGACCCAGTACTTC.

V and J are TRBV27 and TRBJ2-3; the D gene is possibly TRBD1 (5 bases). The CDR3 length is 15 residues. Trimming left V 5 bases short and J 7 bases short, with 19 bases between. Germline CDR1 is MNHEY and CDR2 is SMNVEV (reference sequence). CDR3 in DNA: TGTGCCAGCAGTCCACCCGGCCAGGGTGGAAATACGCAGTATTTT. It is translated as CASSPPGQGGNTQYF.

This sequence joins TRBV2 and TRBJ2-1; 9 nucleotides match TRBD2. Germline values: CDR1 SNHLY, CDR2 FYNNEI. The CDR3 covers 15 residues. V shed 5 bases and J 8 bases; nucleotides not matched to a gene: 10. As DNA, the CDR3 is TGTGCCAGCAGTCCTAGCGGGACCACGCGCCATGAGCAGTTCTTC. Its protein is CASSPSGTTRHEQFF.

This chain links TRBV7-2 with TRBJ1-5, with no clear D. The V end lost 5 bases, the J end lost 4 bases, and 12 bases lay between the germline ends. Germline V gene data show CDR1 as SGHTA and CDR2 as FQGNSA. The CDR3 length is 14 residues. The CDR3 DNA sequence: TGTGCCAGCAGCCTAGAGGGAGGGAATCAGCCCCAGCATTTT. Translated, it gives CASSLEGGNQPQHF.

This chain connects TRBV5-4 to TRBJ1-1; D perhaps matches TRBD1 (5 bases). This CDR3 comprises 14 residues. Trimming cost V 4 bases and J 2 bases, with 12 bases left between them. The germline V gene has CDR1 SGHNT and CDR2 YYREEE (reference sequence). The CDR3 spells CASSPIDSNTEAFF. CDR3 bases: TGTGCCAGCAGCCCAATCGACAGCAACACTGAAGCTTTCTTT.

This clone was counted a single time. The V gene is TRBV7-9, the J gene TRBJ2-7; possibly TRBD2 for D (6 bases). Germline V gives CDR1 SEHNR, CDR2 FQNEAQ (reference sequence). The CDR3 has 16 residues. V lost 6 bases and J 2 bases, leaving 20 bases between the germline ends. CDR3: CASSYARGTGAYEQYF. The CDR3 region has the DNA TGTGCCAGCAGTTACGCGCGCGGGACCGGGGCCTACGAGCAGTACTTC.

V usage is TRBV29-1 and J usage is TRBJ1-1; 7 bases are a match to TRBD1. Trimming removed 6 bases from V and 1 base from J; junction bases left unmatched: 5. The CDR3 contains 13 residues. The germline CDR1 and CDR2 sequences are SQVTM and ANQGSEA. The CDR3 DNA reads TGCAGCGTCCCGGGACAGACGAACACTGAAGCTTTCTTT. Translating gives CSVPGQTNTEAFF.

V is TRBV11-2 and J is TRBJ2-3, with D tentatively TRBD1 (5 bases). The CDR3 is 16 residues long. The germline V gene encodes CDR1 SGHAT and CDR2 FQNNGV. V lost 6 bases, J lost 6 bases, and 22 bases lay in between. The chain's CDR3 is CASSDRITGHRDTQYF. As DNA, the CDR3 is TGTGCCAGCAGTGATCGCATTACCGGGCACAGGGATACGCAGTATTTT.

As for this clone: This sample also contains other DNA sequences that code for the same CDR3. The chain uses TRBV7-2 and TRBJ1-2; TRBD1 agrees at 7 bases. The CDR3 runs 14 residues. Unmatched junction bases numbered 3, after V lost 5 bases and J lost 0 bases. Germline CDR1 reads SGHTA; CDR2 reads FQGNSA. As DNA, the CDR3 is TGTGCCAGCAGCAGAGACAGGGCTAACTATGGCTACACCTTC. It codes for CASSRDRANYGYTF.

The rearrangement uses TRBV7-2 and TRBJ2-2; D may be TRBD1 (6 bases). Germline values: CDR1 SGHTA, CDR2 FQGNSA. The length of the CDR3 is 15 residues. Trimming shortened V by 1 base and J by 6 bases, and 12 bases separated the two germline ends. CDR3 residues: CASSLDWGRSGELFF. The CDR3, as DNA: TGTGCCAGCAGCTTAGATTGGGGGCGTTCCGGGGAGCTGTTTTTT.

This clone was found a few times. This chain links TRBV5-4 with TRBJ1-2; TRBD1 agrees at 7 bases. V trimming: 0 bases; J trimming: 0 bases; junction bases outside the gene matches: 2. The germline CDR1 and CDR2 sequences are SGHNT and YYREEE (reference sequence). CDR3 length equals 15 residues. CDR3 residues: CASSLDRGANYGYTF. In nucleotides, the CDR3 is TGTGCCAGCAGCTTGGACAGGGGCGCTAACTATGGCTACACCTTC. Based on the CDR3 plus reference TRBV5-4 and TRBJ1-2, the full variable domain is ETGVTQSPTHLIKTRGQQVTLRCSSQSGHNTVSWYQQALGQGPQFIFQYYREEENGRGNFPPRFSGLQFPNYSSELNVNALELDDSALYLCASSLDRGANYGYTFGSGTRLTVV.

This chain connects TRBV14 to TRBJ1-1; D unclear. The CDR3 runs 13 residues. Trimming cost V 1 base and J 5 bases, with 8 bases left between them. The germline gives CDR1 SGHDN, CDR2 FVKESK. CDR3 in amino acids: CASSQAPGTEAFF. DNA of the CDR3: TGTGCCAGCAGCCAAGCTCCGGGGACTGAAGCTTTCTTT.

The chain recombines TRBV9 with TRBJ2-1; 7 nucleotides match TRBD2. This CDR3 comprises 15 residues. Germline CDR1 and CDR2: SGDLS and YYNGEE. Trimming at V came to 0 bases and at J to 7 bases, leaving 7 bases not matched to a gene. DNA for the CDR3: TGTGCCAGCAGCGTAGCTAGCGGCACTCATAATGAGCAGTTCTTC. The encoded protein is CASSVASGTHNEQFF.

A note on this clone: Other nucleotide sequences from this sample produce the same CDR3. This sequence joins TRBV11-3 and TRBJ1-1; D is unclear. The germline CDR1 and CDR2 sequences are SGHNT and YENEEA. Trimming stripped 3 bases from V and 1 base from J, with 6 bases between. The CDR3 length is 13 residues. In DNA form, the CDR3 reads TGTGCCAGCAGCTTCTCGAGGAACACTGAAGCTTTCTTT. This sequence encodes CASSFSRNTEAFF. The variable domain in full, completed from reference TRBV11-3 and TRBJ1-1, reads EAGVVQSPRYKIIEKKQPVAFWCNPISGHNTLYWYLQNLGQGPELLIRYENEEAVDDSQLPKDRFSAERLKGVDSTLKIQPAELGDSAVYLCASSFSRNTEAFFGQGTRLTVV.

This rearrangement joins TRBV5-1 to TRBJ2-7, with D unclear. The length of the CDR3 is 15 residues. In germline, CDR1 is SGHRS, CDR2 YFSETQ. Trimming took off 5 bases at V and 3 bases at J, with 18 bases between the two ends. In DNA form, the CDR3 reads TGCGCCAGCAGACCCTCCGAGAAGCTGAACTACGAGCAGTACTTC. The encoded protein is CASRPSEKLNYEQYF.

The V call is TRBV5-1, the J call TRBJ2-3, with TRBD1 matching over 11 bases. The CDR3 contains 16 residues. V was pared by 0 bases and J by 3 bases, with 3 bases of the junction left unmatched. Germline V CDR1 and CDR2: SGHRS, YFSETQ. DNA of the CDR3: TGCGCCAGCAGCTTGGACGGGACAGGGGGTACAGATACGCAGTATTTT. Amino acid sequence: CASSLDGTGGTDTQYF. Full variable domain (outside the CDR3, taken from reference TRBV5-1 and TRBJ2-3): KAGVTQTPRYLIKTRGQQVTLSCSPISGHRSVSWYQQTPGQGLQFLFEYFSETQRNKGNFPGRFSGRQFSNSRSEMNVSTLELGDSALYLCASSLDGTGGTDTQYFGPGTRLTVL.

The chain links TRBV18 to TRBJ2-7, with 11 bases lining up with TRBD2. The CDR3 spans 17 residues. V lost 3 bases, J lost 0 bases, and 7 bases stayed unmatched. Germline CDR1 and CDR2: KGHSH and LQKENI. The chain's CDR3 is CASSPVASGRNSYEQYF. The CDR3 bases are TGTGCCAGCTCACCGGTGGCTAGCGGGAGGAACTCCTACGAGCAGTACTTC.

The chain recombines TRBV7-2 with TRBJ1-1, with TRBD1 matching over 8 bases. Unmatched junction bases numbered 3, after V lost 4 bases and J lost 8 bases. Germline V gene sequence: CDR1 SGHTA, CDR2 FQGNSA. This CDR3 spans 12 amino acids. The CDR3 loop is CASSYWTGEAFF. The CDR3 DNA reads as TGTGCCAGCAGCTATTGGACAGGGGAAGCTTTCTTT.